A selection of T cell receptor beta chains follows, all from one sample in a study of CD4+ T cells in melanoma. Clones were read by immunoSEQ multiplex PCR, and TCRdb kept only the in-frame ones, dropping some. This table holds about 15,000 clones, about 64% found once. Material for sequencing was cells from a culture (not recorded whether cultured in vitro). These receptors were collected from a human donor with melanoma. Both conserved end residues are part of each CDR3. Clone size, where shown, is once, few, many, or a class for clones that have expanded.

J: TRBJ1-2; length: 11; V: TRBV29-1; size: .; CDR3: CSGGEVGGYTF
J: TRBJ1-6; length: 14; V: TRBV2; size: few; CDR3: CASTPSGGDSPLHF
J: TRBJ2-6; length: 17; V: TRBV2; size: .; CDR3: CASRGQGTVNGANVLTF
J: TRBJ2-3; length: 12; V: TRBV6-6; size: medium-sized; CDR3: CASRLAGSTQYF
J: TRBJ1-2; length: 14; V: TRBV6-1; size: .; CDR3: CASNSGVLNYGYTF
J: TRBJ1-1; length: 15; V: TRBV6-5; size: few; CDR3: CASSGQGAGDTEAFF
J: TRBJ1-2; length: 13; V: TRBV4-2; size: .; CDR3: CASSPDSNYGYTF
J: TRBJ1-6; length: 16; V: TRBV4-2; size: .; CDR3: CASSQPQEFGNSPLHF
J: TRBJ2-5; length: 11; V: TRBV29-1; size: .; CDR3: CSVLPSETQYF
J: TRBJ2-5; length: 11; V: TRBV20-1; size: .; CDR3: CSATTRQTQYF
J: TRBJ1-2; length: 13; V: TRBV2; size: few; CDR3: CASIGQGAHGYTF
J: TRBJ1-1; length: 15; V: TRBV7-8; size: .; CDR3: CASSFFGRTITEAFF
J: TRBJ1-5; length: 16; V: TRBV4-1; size: .; CDR3: CASSQDVGRERQPQHF
J: TRBJ1-4; length: 14; V: TRBV30; size: .; CDR3: CAWRVGRGIEKLFF
J: TRBJ1-3; length: 15; V: TRBV2; size: .; CDR3: CASSGNLGSGNTIYF
J: TRBJ2-2; length: 15; V: TRBV5-5; size: once; CDR3: CASSFKGANTGELFF
J: TRBJ1-2; length: 12; V: TRBV2; size: few; CDR3: CASSAAAYGYTF
J: TRBJ1-2; length: 16; V: TRBV11-2; size: .; CDR3: CASSSWTGVANYGYTF
J: TRBJ1-6; length: 13; V: TRBV6-1; size: .; CDR3: CASSEEGNSPLHF
J: TRBJ1-3; length: 15; V: TRBV5-5; size: .; CDR3: CASSLAGLAGNTIYF
J: TRBJ2-2; length: 13; V: TRBV18; size: .; CDR3: CASSPPGTGELFF
J: TRBJ1-1; length: 13; V: TRBV6-5; size: .; CDR3: CASSYTGGTEAFF
J: TRBJ2-7; length: 15; V: TRBV19; size: .; CDR3: CASRPSSLGTSEQYF
J: TRBJ2-2; length: 16; V: TRBV5-6; size: .; CDR3: CASSSGTRRNTGELFF
J: TRBJ2-7; length: 17; V: TRBV27; size: once; CDR3: CASSLNSGGFSSYEQYF
J: TRBJ2-1; length: 13; V: TRBV7-3; size: .; CDR3: CASSLYKNNEQFF
J: TRBJ1-2; length: 15; V: TRBV10-3; size: .; CDR3: CAISQRTGANYGYTF
J: TRBJ2-3; length: 13; V: TRBV6-1; size: .; CDR3: CASNYQGTDTQYF
J: TRBJ1-2; length: 14; V: TRBV9; size: .; CDR3: CASSPRRGNYGYTF
J: TRBJ2-2; length: 16; V: TRBV18; size: .; CDR3: CASSPSLRWTTGELFF
J: TRBJ1-5; length: 14; V: TRBV7-2; size: medium-sized; CDR3: CASSLEISNQPQHF
J: TRBJ2-7; length: 14; V: TRBV9; size: few; CDR3: CASSVSPQTYEQYF
J: TRBJ2-5; length: 16; V: TRBV5-4; size: .; CDR3: CASSLGGSAGQETQYF
J: TRBJ1-5; length: 15; V: TRBV7-2; size: few; CDR3: CASSYGTARNQPQHF
J: TRBJ1-1; length: 16; V: TRBV29-1; size: .; CDR3: CSVVPGGSIVVTEAFF
J: TRBJ1-2; length: 13; V: TRBV7-9; size: .; CDR3: CASSLTGTHGYTF
J: TRBJ1-1; length: 17; V: TRBV12-5; size: .; CDR3: CASGLAPLGPSARRAFF
J: TRBJ1-2; length: 14; V: TRBV27; size: .; CDR3: CASSISQGAGGYTF
J: TRBJ1-6; length: 16; V: TRBV30; size: few; CDR3: CAWSVHRGQGNSPLHF
J: TRBJ2-7; length: 16; V: TRBV19; size: .; CDR3: CASKVSGQGATYEQYF
J: TRBJ1-5; length: 13; V: TRBV19; size: few; CDR3: CASNFPGNQPQHF
J: TRBJ2-7; length: 15; V: TRBV5-1; size: few; CDR3: CASSWSGVSSYEQYF
J: TRBJ1-6; length: 16; V: TRBV5-1; size: once; CDR3: CASSLVRGSYNSPLHF
J: TRBJ2-7; length: 18; V: TRBV5-1; size: .; CDR3: CASSLGTSGGSLTYEQYF
J: TRBJ2-6; length: 10; V: TRBV6-1; size: few; CDR3: CGTGANVLTF
J: TRBJ2-5; length: 10; V: TRBV6-5; size: .; CDR3: CASTGETQYF
J: TRBJ2-7; length: 13; V: TRBV5-1; size: few; CDR3: CASSFDTRTEQYF
J: TRBJ2-7; length: 12; V: TRBV6-6; size: .; CDR3: CASSSDSYEQYF
J: TRBJ1-1; length: 15; V: TRBV5-5; size: .; CDR3: CASSSPLVGGTEAFF
J: TRBJ1-5; length: 14; V: TRBV9; size: .; CDR3: CASSPQGAGQPQHF
J: TRBJ1-2; length: 14; V: TRBV11-2; size: .; CDR3: CASSLLDRFYGYTF
J: TRBJ2-7; length: 15; V: TRBV19; size: .; CDR3: CASSSVGGVAYEQYF
J: TRBJ2-1; length: 10; V: TRBV19; size: few; CDR3: CASTESEQFF
J: TRBJ2-7; length: 12; V: TRBV30; size: few; CDR3: CAWSGRGIEQYF
J: TRBJ2-1; length: 13; V: TRBV7-6; size: .; CDR3: CASSSDGNNEQFF
J: TRBJ2-6; length: 15; V: TRBV2; size: .; CDR3: CASTRDQSGANVLTF
J: TRBJ1-5; length: 15; V: TRBV5-6; size: .; CDR3: CASSLDGTHNQPQHF
J: TRBJ1-4; length: 18; V: TRBV7-9; size: .; CDR3: CASSLGSLTGTENEKLFF